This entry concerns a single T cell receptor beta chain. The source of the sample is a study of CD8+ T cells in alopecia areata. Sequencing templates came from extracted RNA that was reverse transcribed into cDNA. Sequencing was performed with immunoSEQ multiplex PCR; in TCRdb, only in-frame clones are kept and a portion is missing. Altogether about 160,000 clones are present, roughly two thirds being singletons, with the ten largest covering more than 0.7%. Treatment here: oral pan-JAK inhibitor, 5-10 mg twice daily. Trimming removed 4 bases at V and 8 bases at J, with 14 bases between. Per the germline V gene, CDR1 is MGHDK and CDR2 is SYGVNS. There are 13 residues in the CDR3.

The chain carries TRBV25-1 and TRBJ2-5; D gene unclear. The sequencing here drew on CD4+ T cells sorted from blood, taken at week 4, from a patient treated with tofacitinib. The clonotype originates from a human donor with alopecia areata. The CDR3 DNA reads TGTGCCAGCAGTGTCGAGTTGTTCGGTACCCAGTACTTC. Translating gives CASSVELFGTQYF.